This T cell receptor beta chain was recorded in a study of regulatory T cells in long-lasting Graves disease. Study in general: Antithyroid drugs had been taken by newly diagnosed Graves' patients for under 3 months.

Through Arm-PCR of CDR3 regions and iRepertoire HTBI primers, TCR beta libraries were built. TCRdb called the multiplex PCR reads again in MiXCR, with one record for every CDR3 protein. This table holds about 530,000 distinct CDR3 sequences, about 16% found once. The germline V gene has CDR1 MRHNA and CDR2 SNTAGT. V was cut by 2 bases and J by 4 bases, with 15 bases left in between. The CDR3 runs 16 residues. Time point described: newly diagnosed GD, antithyroid drugs for less than 3 months. From PBMCs, RNA was extracted and then used to make the TCR library. Peripheral blood, nine milliliters of it, was drawn into EDTA tubes. These data were also filed under a second study, of T cells in Graves' hyperthyroidism and ophthalmopathy. That work adds: Hyperthyroidism patients were newly diagnosed, had disease duration under 2 months, and were aged 18 to 65 years. Clinical symptoms, serum thyroxine, TRAb, thyroid ultrasound and orbital computed tomography established diagnosis.

The TCR originated in a woman aged 40-60 years with Graves disease. This material consisted of peripheral blood mononuclear cells (PBMCs), taken at new diagnosis, from a patient treated with antithyroid drugs. The rearrangement links TRBV6-4 to TRBJ2-1; D is possibly TRBD1 or TRBD2 (6 bases each). CDR3 residues: CASSDDPGALYNEQFF. CDR3 nucleotide sequence: TGTGCCAGCAGTGACGATCCGGGGGCCCTTTACAATGAGCAGTTCTTC.